The T cell receptor (beta chain) under discussion was sequenced for a study of T cell responses to AZD1222 COVID-19 vaccine. The CDR3 is 16 amino acids. Germline V gene lookup returns CDR1 LGHNA and CDR2 YNFKEQ. Trimming took 3 bases from V and 4 from J, leaving 16 bases between them. The repertoire was sequenced with immunoSEQ multiplex PCR; TCRdb's copy has only in-frame clones and lacks some. The table includes 95,000 to 110,000 clones, about 90% detected once. This rearrangement joins TRBV4-2 to TRBJ2-1; perhaps TRBD2 as D (6 bases). The receptor's source is an adult in good health. Sequencing was performed on peripheral blood, taken on day 0 of AZD1222 vaccination. DNA for the CDR3: TGTGCCAGCAGCCACACCGGGACTCAAAGATACAATGAGCAGTTCTTC. Residues: CASSHTGTQRYNEQFF.